What follows are 19 T cell receptor beta chains derived from one specimen sequenced in a study of blood T cells in healthy people across ages. Next came a second PCR, run for roughly 6 to 11 cycles, which used a sample-barcoded 5' primer along with a J-beta primer mix. TCRdb re-called the 5' RACE reads with MiXCR, one entry per CDR3 protein. The data contain 1.5 million to 2 million distinct CDR3 sequences, about 50% of them singletons. The sample was blood. Receptors were obtained from a woman between 40 and 50 years old in good health.

As DNA, the CDR3 is TGTGCCAGCATAGGCCTAGCGGGAGGGAATGAGCAGTTCTTC. It specifies CASIGLAGGNEQFF. The rearrangement uses TRBV12-3 or TRBV12-4 and TRBJ2-1; TRBD2 agrees at 12 bases. The CDR3 is 14 residues long. Trimming cost V 7 bases and J 7 bases; bases outside gene matches: 5.

The sample holds a few counts of this clonotype. The rearrangement links TRBV11-2 to TRBJ2-7, with D unclear. V was clipped by 11 bases and J by 0 bases, with 14 bases between them. The CDR3 extends over 13 amino acids. Germline V CDR1 and CDR2: SGHAT, FQNNGV. The CDR3 region is CAVAPGVSYEQYF. Written as DNA, the CDR3 is TGTGCCGTCGCCCCGGGTGTCTCCTACGAGCAGTACTTC.

The CDR3 DNA follows: TGTGCCAGCAGTTTCAAGGGGGGCAATCAGCCCCAGCATTTT. This translates into CASSFKGGNQPQHF. This chain connects TRBV7-2 to TRBJ1-5, with D possibly TRBD1 on 6 matching bases. The CDR3 length is 14 residues. Germline V gives CDR1 SGHTA, CDR2 FQGNSA. V shed 6 bases and J shed 2 bases, with 11 bases lying between them.

The chain couples TRBV6-5 to TRBJ1-2; D gene uncertain. Germline V lookup: CDR1 MNHEY, CDR2 SVGAGI. Trimming took off 6 bases at V and 8 bases at J, with 16 bases between the two ends. This CDR3 spans 13 amino acids. Here the CDR3 reads CASRSPGVAGYTF. The CDR3 nucleotides read TGTGCCAGCAGGTCACCGGGCGTCGCGGGCTACACCTTC.

This clonotype was observed a few times. J is TRBJ2-4 and V is TRBV4-2; weak D call: TRBD2 (7 bases). The V end was cut by 1 base, the J end by 0 bases, with 16 bases between. This CDR3 is 18 amino acids long. Germline lookup yields CDR1 LGHNA and CDR2 YNFKEQ. DNA of the CDR3: TGTGCCAGCAGCCAAGGGACTAGGGGGGCCTTAGCCAAAAACATTCAGTACTTC. It is translated as CASSQGTRGALAKNIQYF.

The rearrangement uses TRBV18 and TRBJ2-3; D gene unclear. The CDR3 covers 15 residues. CDR1 is KGHSH, CDR2 LQKENI, per germline. V was clipped by 3 bases and J by 1 base, with 11 bases between them. DNA of the CDR3: TGTGCCAGCTCACCTAGGCAAGACGGCACAGATACGCAGTATTTT. Protein sequence: CASSPRQDGTDTQYF.

The chain joins TRBV7-2 to TRBJ1-2, with a weak D call TRBD1 (6 bases). This CDR3 is 17 amino acids long. Germline-derived CDR1 and CDR2 are SGHTA and FQGNSA. The V and J ends lost 1 base and 6 bases respectively, with 21 bases between them. CDR3 region: CASSLGSAAGVQHGYTF. The CDR3 region has the DNA TGTGCCAGCAGCTTAGGGTCGGCGGCAGGGGTCCAACATGGCTACACCTTC.

The chain carries TRBV4-2 and TRBJ2-5; D perhaps matches TRBD2 (6 bases). Germline assignment: CDR1 LGHNA and CDR2 YNFKEQ. The CDR3 totals 14 residues. Between the trimmed V and J ends, which lost 0 bases and 9 bases, there was a span of 14 bases. As DNA, the CDR3 is TGTGCCAGCAGCCAAGAATCTGGTAGGGAGGCCCAGTACTTC. Translation: CASSQESGREAQYF.

The CDR3 bases are TGCGCCAGCAGCTCTGGACTAGCGGGGGCCCCTGATGAGCAGTTCTTC. Translated, it gives CASSSGLAGAPDEQFF. The chain links TRBV10-1 to TRBJ2-1; 13 bases match TRBD2. The germline CDR1 and CDR2 sequences are WNHNN and SYGVQD (reference sequence). The CDR3 contains 16 residues. J gave up 8 bases and V 6 bases, and 10 bases lay outside the gene matches.

A few counts support this clonotype. J is TRBJ2-4 and V is TRBV20-1; unclear D gene. The end of the DNA aligns better with TRBJ2-7, so the J call may be wrong. CDR1 is DFQATT, CDR2 SNEGSKA, per germline (reference sequence). The CDR3 runs to 14 residues. The CDR3 nucleotides are TGCAGTGCTTCGACCGGCGAGTATACCTACGAGCAGTACTTC. Protein: CSASTGEYTYEQYF.

This clonotype was detected once. This chain uses TRBV7-2 with TRBJ2-1; 8 nucleotides match TRBD2. CDR3 length equals 15 residues. V was pared by 5 bases and J by 2 bases, with 5 bases of the junction left unmatched. Germline V gives CDR1 SGHTA, CDR2 FQGNSA. CDR3: CASSGGGGTYNEQFF. In DNA, the CDR3 is TGTGCCAGCAGCGGGGGCGGGGGGACCTACAATGAGCAGTTCTTC. The full variable domain, in which reference TRBV7-2 and TRBJ2-1 provide the parts outside the CDR3, is GAGVSQSPSNKVTEKGKDVELRCDPISGHTALYWYRQSLGQGLEFLIYFQGNSAPDKSGLPSDRFSAERTGGSVSTLTIQRTQQEDSAVYLCASSGGGGTYNEQFFGPGTRLTVL.

V and J are TRBV5-1 and TRBJ2-1, with 8 bases fitting TRBD2. The germline V gene encodes CDR1 SGHRS and CDR2 YFSETQ. The CDR3 consists of 16 residues. V dropped 0 bases and J dropped 6; count of bases not matched to a gene: 8. The CDR3 sequence is CASSLAGTSGTNEQFF. CDR3 nucleotide sequence: TGCGCCAGCAGCTTGGCCGGGACTAGTGGTACCAATGAGCAGTTCTTC.

This clonotype came up a few times. The chain recombines TRBV5-1 with TRBJ2-5; D is possibly TRBD1 (7 bases). The V gene lost 4 bases and the J gene lost 2 bases, with 18 bases spanning the gap. The CDR3 spans 16 residues. Germline V gene lookup returns CDR1 SGHRS and CDR2 YFSETQ. The CDR3 DNA reads as TGCGCCAGCAGCCCTGGTTCGGCAGGGGGGCAAGAGACCCAGTACTTC. Protein: CASSPGSAGGQETQYF. The full variable domain, in which reference TRBV5-1 and TRBJ2-5 provide the parts outside the CDR3, is KAGVTQTPRYLIKTRGQQVTLSCSPISGHRSVSWYQQTPGQGLQFLFEYFSETQRNKGNFPGRFSGRQFSNSRSEMNVSTLELGDSALYLCASSPGSAGGQETQYFGPGTRLLVL.

This clonotype was counted between two and nine times. The gene calls are TRBV4-3 and TRBJ2-7; possibly TRBD1 for D (6 bases). The CDR3 is made up of 15 amino acids. In germline, CDR1 is LGHNA, CDR2 YSLEER. V was shortened by 4 bases and J by 0 bases, with 13 bases between the two germline ends. CDR3 amino acids: CASSLDRVPSYEQYF. In DNA, the CDR3 is TGCGCCAGCAGCCTGGACAGAGTTCCCTCCTACGAGCAGTACTTC.

This clonotype has just a few counts. The chain carries TRBV29-1 and TRBJ1-2; perhaps TRBD1 as D (5 bases). This CDR3 contains 11 residues. V lost 6 bases and J lost 6, with 11 bases in between. Looked up from germline, CDR1 is SQVTM and CDR2 is ANQGSEA. The CDR3 loop is CSVGDGDGYTF. The CDR3 region has the DNA TGCAGCGTGGGGGACGGAGATGGCTACACCTTC.

This clonotype was seen a handful of times. This sequence joins TRBV20-1 and TRBJ2-1; D remains unclear. Trimming pared 6 bases from V and 3 bases from J, leaving 15 bases between. CDR3 length: 14 amino acids. Germline assignment: CDR1 DFQATT and CDR2 SNEGSKA (reference sequence). CDR3 nucleotide sequence: TGCAGTGCCGCTCCTAATATACTCTACAATGAGCAGTTCTTC. Its protein product is CSAAPNILYNEQFF.

This chain joins TRBV10-1 and TRBJ2-3; 7 bases fit TRBD2. The J segment lost 3 bases and the V segment lost 4 bases, leaving 7 bases of the junction unmatched. From germline, CDR1 is WNHNN and CDR2 SYGVQD (reference sequence). This CDR3 spans 15 amino acids. For the CDR3, the DNA is TGCGCCAGCAGTGGTCGCGGGAGAGAGACAGATACGCAGTATTTT. Protein sequence: CASSGRGRETDTQYF.

The chain recombines TRBV4-3 with TRBJ2-3; TRBD1 matches 8 bases. The CDR3 is 16 residues long. V dropped 2 bases and J dropped 5; count of bases not matched to a gene: 9. Germline V lookup: CDR1 LGHNA, CDR2 YSLEER. The CDR3 region has the DNA TGCGCCAGCAGCCAATCCCAGGGGGCCGGGGGAGATACGCAGTATTTT. Its translation is CASSQSQGAGGDTQYF.

This clonotype occurred a few times. The chain recombines TRBV29-1 with TRBJ2-1; TRBD2 aligns across 11 bases. The CDR3 contains 11 residues. V gave up 8 bases and J gave up 13 bases; unmatched junction bases: 7. Germline assignment: CDR1 SQVTM and CDR2 ANQGSEA. The DNA for the CDR3 is TGCAGCAGTAGCGGGGGGGCGTCCCAGTTCTTC. It encodes CSSSGGASQFF.